A selection of T cell receptor beta chains follows, all from one sample in a study of early T cells in non-severe SARS-CoV-2 infection. Each CDR3 protein gets one entry after TCRdb re-called the 5' RACE reads with MiXCR. The sample lists nearly 60,000 distinct CDR3 sequences, approximately 11% occurring once. Sequences were obtained from whole blood. The receptors stem from an adult who was a healthcare worker with PCR-confirmed SARS-CoV-2 infection or an uninfected control (not recorded which). The CDR3 runs from the conserved cysteine through the conserved F or W. A D gene is named only where the DNA matches it firmly. Part of the rows lack a size; the others show once, few, many or a class for expanded clones.

J	D	size	V	DNA	CDR3
TRBJ2-7	TRBD2	many	TRBV5-1	TGCGCCAGCAGCCCCGCCCAGGCAGCGGGGGTTTACGAGCAGTACTTC	CASSPAQAAGVYEQYF
TRBJ1-5	NA	many	TRBV19	TGTGCCAGTTTCTCCGGGCTGGACAATCAGCCCCAGCATTTT	CASFSGLDNQPQHF
TRBJ2-7	TRBD2	NA	TRBV7-6	TGTGCCAGCAACACTCCCGGGGGGGCTAACGAGCAGTACTTC	CASNTPGGANEQYF
TRBJ2-5	NA	few	TRBV5-6	TGTGCCAGCAGCTTGGTGGTAGCCGATCAAGAGACCCAGTACTTC	CASSLVVADQETQYF
TRBJ2-3	TRBD2	NA	TRBV6-2/TRBV6-3	TGTGCCAGCGAGCCAGGGACTAGCGGGAACACAGATACGCAGTATTTT	CASEPGTSGNTDTQYF
TRBJ2-3	NA	NA	TRBV7-6	TGTGCCAGCAGCCCAGCGGAAAGTCTAGCAGATACGCAGTATTTT	CASSPAESLADTQYF
TRBJ2-7	NA	NA	TRBV28	TGTGCCAGCAGCTCCGGGACGGCAAGCTCCTACGAGCAGTACTTC	CASSSGTASSYEQYF
TRBJ1-1	NA	many	TRBV6-1	TGTGCCAGCAGGAAACAGACGAACACTGAAGCTTTCTTT	CASRKQTNTEAFF
TRBJ1-5	NA	many	TRBV29-1	TGCAGCGTGCGGGACAGCAATCAGCCCCAGCATTTT	CSVRDSNQPQHF
TRBJ2-3	TRBD2	NA	TRBV29-1	TGCAGCGTTGAAGATACGGCGGGGGTAGATACGCAGTATTTT	CSVEDTAGVDTQYF
TRBJ1-6	NA	NA	TRBV6-5	TGTGCCACCTCGTGGGGACGGGGATCACCCCTCCACTTT	CATSWGRGSPLHF
TRBJ1-1	TRBD1	many	TRBV20-1	TGCAGTGCTACCAATCGACAGGGGAACACTGAAGCTTTCTTT	CSATNRQGNTEAFF
TRBJ1-6	NA	NA	TRBV20-1	TGCAGTGCTAACAGGGACTATAATTCACCCCTCCACTTT	CSANRDYNSPLHF
TRBJ1-2	NA	NA	TRBV20-1	TGCAGTGCTAGAATCGTCGCGGGAGGCTACACCTTC	CSARIVAGGYTF
TRBJ2-3	NA	few	TRBV7-2	TGTGCCAGCAGCTTACAGGGGGGAGATACGCAGTATTTT	CASSLQGGDTQYF
TRBJ2-7	NA	NA	TRBV29-1	TGCAGCGTTGATGACAGCTCCTACGAGCAGTACTTC	CSVDDSSYEQYF
TRBJ2-5	TRBD1	few	TRBV28	TGTGCCAGCAGTTTAGACAGGGGGCTTCAAGAGACCCAGTACTTC	CASSLDRGLQETQYF
TRBJ2-3	NA	NA	TRBV20-1	TGCAGTGCAGGACTCTCAGGCACAGATACGCAGTATTTT	CSAGLSGTDTQYF
TRBJ1-5	TRBD1	many	TRBV27	TGTGCCAGCAGCGCGGGGACAGGGAGCAATCAGCCCCAGCATTTT	CASSAGTGSNQPQHF
TRBJ1-2	NA	many	TRBV2	TGTGCCAGCAGTGCCAGGGCTGGGGATGGCTACACCTTC	CASSARAGDGYTF
TRBJ1-2	NA	few	TRBV7-9	TGTGCCAGCAGCTCCGGAGGGGGCTACACCTTC	CASSSGGGYTF
TRBJ2-7	TRBD1	few	TRBV18	TGTGCCAGCTCACCTTCCAGGACAGGGGGATACGAGCAGTACTTC	CASSPSRTGGYEQYF
TRBJ2-7	NA	NA	TRBV12-3/TRBV12-4	TGTGCCAGCAGTTTGTCGGCAGGGGTAACGTACGAGCAGTACTTC	CASSLSAGVTYEQYF
TRBJ2-7	NA	many	TRBV6-2/TRBV6-3	TGTGCCAGCAGTTACTCGGCGGGATACGAGCAGTACTTC	CASSYSAGYEQYF
TRBJ2-2	TRBD1	few	TRBV20-1	TGCAGTGCTTTGGACAGGGCCACCGGGGAGCTGTTTTTT	CSALDRATGELFF
TRBJ1-1	NA	NA	TRBV5-1	TGCGCCAGCAGACGGGACCCGAACACTGAAGCTTTCTTT	CASRRDPNTEAFF
TRBJ2-1	TRBD1	NA	TRBV9	TGTGCCAGCAGCGTACTGGGGGACAGCAGGGGTGAGCAGTTCTTC	CASSVLGDSRGEQFF
TRBJ1-5	NA	NA	TRBV18	TGTGCCAGCTCACCAGATTATAGCAATCAGCCCCAGCATTTT	CASSPDYSNQPQHF
TRBJ1-2	NA	medium-sized	TRBV20-1	TGCAGTGCTAGAGATCTGGGGGGCGATGGCTACACCTTC	CSARDLGGDGYTF
TRBJ2-7	NA	NA	TRBV7-9	TGTGCCAGCAGCTTAAAAGGACCCACTGTCGAGCAGTACTTC	CASSLKGPTVEQYF